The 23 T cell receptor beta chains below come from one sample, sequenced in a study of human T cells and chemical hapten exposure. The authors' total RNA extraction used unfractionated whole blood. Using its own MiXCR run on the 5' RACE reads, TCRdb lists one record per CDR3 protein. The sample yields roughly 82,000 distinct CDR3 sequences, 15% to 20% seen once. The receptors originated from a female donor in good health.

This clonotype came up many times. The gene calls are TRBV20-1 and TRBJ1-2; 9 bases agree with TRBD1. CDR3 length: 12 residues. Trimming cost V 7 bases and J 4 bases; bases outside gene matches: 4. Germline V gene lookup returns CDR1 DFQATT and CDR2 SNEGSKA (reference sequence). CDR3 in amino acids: CSGRQGVYGYTF. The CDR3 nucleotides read TGCAGTGGTCGACAGGGGGTCTATGGCTACACCTTC.

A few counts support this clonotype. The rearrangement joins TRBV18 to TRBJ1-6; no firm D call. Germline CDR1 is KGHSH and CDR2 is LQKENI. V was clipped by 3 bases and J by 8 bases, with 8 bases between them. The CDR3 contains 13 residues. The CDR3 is CASSPNSHSPLHF. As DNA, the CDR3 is TGTGCCAGCTCACCGAACAGTCATTCACCCCTCCACTTT.

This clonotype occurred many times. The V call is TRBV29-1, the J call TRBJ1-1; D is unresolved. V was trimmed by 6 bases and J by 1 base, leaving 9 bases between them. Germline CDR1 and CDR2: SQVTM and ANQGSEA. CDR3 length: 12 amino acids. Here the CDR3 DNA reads TGCAGCGTAGGGATTTCGAACACTGAAGCTTTCTTT. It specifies CSVGISNTEAFF. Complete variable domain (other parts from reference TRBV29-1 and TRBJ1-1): SAVISQKPSRDICQRGTSLTIQCQVDSQVTMMFWYRQQPGQSLTLIATANQGSEATYESGFVIDKFPISRPNLTFSTLTVSNMSPEDSSIYLCSVGISNTEAFFGQGTRLTVV.

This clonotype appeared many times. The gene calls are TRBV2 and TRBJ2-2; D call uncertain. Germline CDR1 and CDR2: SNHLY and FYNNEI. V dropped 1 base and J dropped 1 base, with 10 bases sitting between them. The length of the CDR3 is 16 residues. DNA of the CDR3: TGTGCCAGCAGTGAAGTGGACGCCAGGAACACCGGGGAGCTGTTTTTT. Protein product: CASSEVDARNTGELFF.

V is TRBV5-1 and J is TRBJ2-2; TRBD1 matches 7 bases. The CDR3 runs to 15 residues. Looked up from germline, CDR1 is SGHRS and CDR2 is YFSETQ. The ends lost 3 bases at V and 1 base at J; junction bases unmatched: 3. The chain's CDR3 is CASSWGQRNTGELFF. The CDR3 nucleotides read TGCGCCAGCAGCTGGGGACAGAGGAACACCGGGGAGCTGTTTTTT.

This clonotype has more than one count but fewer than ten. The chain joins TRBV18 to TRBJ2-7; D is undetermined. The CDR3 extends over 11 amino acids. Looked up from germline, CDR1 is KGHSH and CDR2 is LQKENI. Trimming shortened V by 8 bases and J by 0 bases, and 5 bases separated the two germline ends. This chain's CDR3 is CASGDSYEQYF. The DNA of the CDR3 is TGTGCCAGCGGGGACTCCTACGAGCAGTACTTC. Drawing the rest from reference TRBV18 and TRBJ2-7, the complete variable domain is NAGVMQNPRHLVRRRGQEARLRCSPMKGHSHVYWYRQLPEEGLKFMVYLQKENIIDESGMPKERFSAEFPKEGPSILRIQQVVRGDSAAYFCASGDSYEQYFGPGTRLTVT.

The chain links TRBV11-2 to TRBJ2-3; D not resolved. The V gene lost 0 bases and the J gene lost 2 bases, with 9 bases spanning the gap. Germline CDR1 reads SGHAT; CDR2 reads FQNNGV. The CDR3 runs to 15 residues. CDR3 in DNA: TGTGCCAGCAGCTTAGATCTTTGGGACACAGATACGCAGTATTTT. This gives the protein CASSLDLWDTDTQYF.

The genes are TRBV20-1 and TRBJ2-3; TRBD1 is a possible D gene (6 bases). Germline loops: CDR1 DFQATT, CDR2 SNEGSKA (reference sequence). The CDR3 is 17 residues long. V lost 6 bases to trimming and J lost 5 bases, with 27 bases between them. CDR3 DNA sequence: TGCAGTGCCCGGACGGCGAGGGGGATCGTGGGTGGAGATACGCAGTATTTT. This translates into CSARTARGIVGGDTQYF.

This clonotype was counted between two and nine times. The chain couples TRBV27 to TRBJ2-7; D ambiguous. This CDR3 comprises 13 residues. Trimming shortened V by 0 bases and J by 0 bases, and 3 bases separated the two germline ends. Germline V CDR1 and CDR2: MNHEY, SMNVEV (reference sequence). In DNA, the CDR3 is TGTGCCAGCAGTTTATCCACCTCCTACGAGCAGTACTTC. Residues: CASSLSTSYEQYF.

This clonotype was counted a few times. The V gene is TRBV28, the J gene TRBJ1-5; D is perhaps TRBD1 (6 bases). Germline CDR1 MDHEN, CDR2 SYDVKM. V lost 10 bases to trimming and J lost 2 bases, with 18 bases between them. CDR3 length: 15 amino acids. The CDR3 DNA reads TGTGCCACGACTTGGGGGGCGACGGGCAATCAGCCCCAGCATTTT. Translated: CATTWGATGNQPQHF. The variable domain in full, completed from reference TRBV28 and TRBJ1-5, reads DVKVTQSSRYLVKRTGEKVFLECVQDMDHENMFWYRQDPGLGLRLIYFSYDVKMKEKGDIPEGYSVSREKKERFSLILESASTNQTSMYLCATTWGATGNQPQHFGDGTRLSIL.

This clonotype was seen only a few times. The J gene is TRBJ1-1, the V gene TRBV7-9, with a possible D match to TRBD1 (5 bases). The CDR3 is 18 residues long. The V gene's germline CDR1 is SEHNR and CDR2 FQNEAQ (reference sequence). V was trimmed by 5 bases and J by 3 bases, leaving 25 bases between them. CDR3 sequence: CASSPYAGDTRRYTEAFF. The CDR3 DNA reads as TGTGCCAGCAGCCCCTACGCGGGGGATACCCGACGGTACACTGAAGCTTTCTTT. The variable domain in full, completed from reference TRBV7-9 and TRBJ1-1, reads DTGVSQNPRHKITKRGQNVTFRCDPISEHNRLYWYRQTLGQGPEFLTYFQNEAQLEKSRLLSDRFSAERPKGSFSTLEIQRTEQGDSAMYLCASSPYAGDTRRYTEAFFGQGTRLTVV.

Written as DNA, the CDR3 is TGTGCCAGCAGCCAAGCCCAAATGGGGGGGTACGAGCAGTACTTC. This codes for CASSQAQMGGYEQYF. This chain uses TRBV3-1 with TRBJ2-7; 7 nucleotides agree with TRBD2. CDR1 is LGHDT and CDR2 is YNNKEL in the germline V gene (reference sequence). This CDR3 contains 15 residues. J was trimmed by 4 bases and V by 1 base; bases with no gene match: 7.

The CDR3 coding sequence is TGTGCCAGCAGCTTATTCGGGACTGTGAACACCGGGGAGCTGTTTTTT. The encoded protein is CASSLFGTVNTGELFF. The chain employs TRBV11-2 and TRBJ2-2, with D possibly TRBD2 on 6 matching bases. CDR3 length: 16 residues. Germline V lookup: CDR1 SGHAT, CDR2 FQNNGV. V lost 2 bases to trimming and J lost 1 base, with 11 bases between them. The whole variable domain, filled in from reference TRBV11-2 and TRBJ2-2, reads EAGVAQSPRYKIIEKRQSVAFWCNPISGHATLYWYQQILGQGPKLLIQFQNNGVVDDSQLPKDRFSAERLKGVDSTLKIQPAKLEDSAVYLCASSLFGTVNTGELFFGEGSRLTVL.

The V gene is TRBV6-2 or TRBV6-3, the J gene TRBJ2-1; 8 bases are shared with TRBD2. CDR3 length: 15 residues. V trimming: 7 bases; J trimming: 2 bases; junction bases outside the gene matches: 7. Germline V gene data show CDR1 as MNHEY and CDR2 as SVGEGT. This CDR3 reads CASTPTSAAYNEQFF. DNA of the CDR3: TGTGCCAGCACTCCGACTAGCGCGGCCTACAATGAGCAGTTCTTC.

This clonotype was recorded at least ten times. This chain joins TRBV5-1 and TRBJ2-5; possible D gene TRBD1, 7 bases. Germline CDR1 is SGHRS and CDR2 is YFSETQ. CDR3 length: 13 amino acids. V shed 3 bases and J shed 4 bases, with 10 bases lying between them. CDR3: CASSSQGGETQYF. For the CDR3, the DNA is TGCGCCAGCAGCTCCCAGGGGGGAGAGACCCAGTACTTC.

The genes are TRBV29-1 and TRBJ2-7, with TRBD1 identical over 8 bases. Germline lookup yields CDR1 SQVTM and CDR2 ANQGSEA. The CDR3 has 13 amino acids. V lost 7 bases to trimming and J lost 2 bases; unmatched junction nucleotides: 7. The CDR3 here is CSGGQGLPYEQYF. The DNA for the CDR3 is TGCAGCGGAGGACAGGGTCTGCCCTACGAGCAGTACTTC.

The DNA of the CDR3 is TGTGCCAGCAGCTCACAGCCGAACACTGAAGCTTTCTTT. This gives the protein CASSSQPNTEAFF. V usage is TRBV6-5 and J usage is TRBJ1-1; D unclear. Trimming took 6 bases from V and 1 from J, leaving 9 bases between them. The germline gives CDR1 MNHEY, CDR2 SVGAGI. This CDR3 is built from 13 residues.

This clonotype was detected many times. The chain's CDR3 is CASSISEGTGFHEQYF. The DNA for the CDR3 is TGTGCCAGTAGTATATCTGAAGGGACAGGGTTCCACGAGCAGTACTTC. The J gene is TRBJ2-7, the V gene TRBV19; 9 bases fit TRBD1. CDR1 and CDR2 from the germline V gene are LNHDA and SQIVND (reference sequence). After removal of 2 bases from V and 5 bases from J, the junction contained 10 bases not matched to a gene. This CDR3 is built from 16 residues.

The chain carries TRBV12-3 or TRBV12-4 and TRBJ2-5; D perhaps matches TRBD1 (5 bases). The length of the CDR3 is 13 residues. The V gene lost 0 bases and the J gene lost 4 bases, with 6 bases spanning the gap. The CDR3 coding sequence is TGTGCCAGCAGTTTAGCGGGGCGAGAGACCCAGTACTTC. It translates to CASSLAGRETQYF.

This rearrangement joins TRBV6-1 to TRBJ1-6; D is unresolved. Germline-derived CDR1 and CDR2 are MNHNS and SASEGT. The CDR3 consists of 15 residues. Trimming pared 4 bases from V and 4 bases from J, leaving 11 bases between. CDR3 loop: CASSVEAPYNSPLHF. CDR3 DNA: TGTGCCAGCAGTGTAGAAGCTCCTTATAATTCACCCCTCCACTTT.

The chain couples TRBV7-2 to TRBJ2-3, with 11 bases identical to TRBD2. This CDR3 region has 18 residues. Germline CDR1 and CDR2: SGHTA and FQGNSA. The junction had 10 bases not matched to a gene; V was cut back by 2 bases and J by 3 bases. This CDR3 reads CASSLMLAGGLGTDTQYF. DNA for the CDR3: TGTGCCAGCAGCTTAATGCTAGCGGGAGGCCTGGGGACAGATACGCAGTATTTT.

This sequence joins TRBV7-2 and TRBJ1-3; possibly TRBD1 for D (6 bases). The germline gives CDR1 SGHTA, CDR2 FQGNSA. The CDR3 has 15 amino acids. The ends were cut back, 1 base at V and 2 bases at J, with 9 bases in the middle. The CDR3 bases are TGTGCCAGCAGCTTAGGACAGGCGGCTGGAAACACCATATATTTT. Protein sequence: CASSLGQAAGNTIYF.

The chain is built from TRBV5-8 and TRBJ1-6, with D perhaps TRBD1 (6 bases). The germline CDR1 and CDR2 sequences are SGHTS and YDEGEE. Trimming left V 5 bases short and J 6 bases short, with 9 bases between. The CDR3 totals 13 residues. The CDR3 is CASRLQGNSPLHF. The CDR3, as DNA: TGTGCCAGCAGATTACAGGGTAATTCACCCCTCCACTTT.